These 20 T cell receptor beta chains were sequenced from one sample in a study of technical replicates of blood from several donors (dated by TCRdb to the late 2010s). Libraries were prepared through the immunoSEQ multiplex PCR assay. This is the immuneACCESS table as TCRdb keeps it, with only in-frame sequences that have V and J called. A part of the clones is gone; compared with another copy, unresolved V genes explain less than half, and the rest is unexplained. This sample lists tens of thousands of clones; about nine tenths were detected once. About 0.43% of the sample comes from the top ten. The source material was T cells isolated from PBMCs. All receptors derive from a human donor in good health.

The CDR3 coding sequence is TGTGCCAGCAGCTTGGTAGGCAGGGCTAATGAAAAACTGTTTTTT. Its translation: CASSLVGRANEKLFF. The V call is TRBV5-8, the J call TRBJ1-4, with D perhaps TRBD1 (5 bases). The CDR3 is made up of 15 amino acids. CDR1 is SGHTS, CDR2 YDEGEE, per germline. V was cut by 0 bases and J by 3 bases, with 9 bases left in between.

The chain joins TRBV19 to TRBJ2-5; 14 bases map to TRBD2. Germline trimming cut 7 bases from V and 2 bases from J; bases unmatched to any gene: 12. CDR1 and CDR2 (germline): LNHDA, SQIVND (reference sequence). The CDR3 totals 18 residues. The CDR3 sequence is CASTVHPGLAGEQETQYF. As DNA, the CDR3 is TGTGCCAGTACCGTCCATCCGGGACTAGCGGGAGAACAAGAGACCCAGTACTTC.

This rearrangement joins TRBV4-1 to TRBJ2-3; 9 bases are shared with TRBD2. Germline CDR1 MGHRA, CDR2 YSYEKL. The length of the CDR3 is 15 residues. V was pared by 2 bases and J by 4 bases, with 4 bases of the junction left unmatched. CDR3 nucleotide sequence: TGCGCCAGCAGCCAAACGGGACTAGCTGCAGATACGCAGTATTTT. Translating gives CASSQTGLAADTQYF.

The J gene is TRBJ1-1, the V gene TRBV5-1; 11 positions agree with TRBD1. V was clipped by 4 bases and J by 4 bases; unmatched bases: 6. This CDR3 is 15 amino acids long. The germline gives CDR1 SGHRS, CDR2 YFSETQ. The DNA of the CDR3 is TGCGCCAGCAGCCCCGAAGGGACAGGGGGCACTGAAGCTTTCTTT. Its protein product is CASSPEGTGGTEAFF.

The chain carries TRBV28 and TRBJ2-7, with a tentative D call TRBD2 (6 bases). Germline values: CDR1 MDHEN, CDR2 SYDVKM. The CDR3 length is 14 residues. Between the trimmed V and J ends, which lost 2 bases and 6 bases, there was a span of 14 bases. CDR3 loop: CASSLGWREAEQYF. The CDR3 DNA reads TGTGCCAGCAGTTTAGGCTGGCGGGAAGCCGAGCAGTACTTC. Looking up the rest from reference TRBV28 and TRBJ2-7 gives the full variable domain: DVKVTQSSRYLVKRTGEKVFLECVQDMDHENMFWYRQDPGLGLRLIYFSYDVKMKEKGDIPEGYSVSREKKERFSLILESASTNQTSMYLCASSLGWREAEQYFGPGTRLTVT.

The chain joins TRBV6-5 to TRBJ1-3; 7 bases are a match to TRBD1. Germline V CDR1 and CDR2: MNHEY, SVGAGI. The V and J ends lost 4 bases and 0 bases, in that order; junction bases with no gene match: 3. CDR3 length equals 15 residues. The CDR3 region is CASSSGQVSGNTIYF. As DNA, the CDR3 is TGTGCCAGCAGTTCTGGACAGGTCTCTGGAAACACCATATATTTT.

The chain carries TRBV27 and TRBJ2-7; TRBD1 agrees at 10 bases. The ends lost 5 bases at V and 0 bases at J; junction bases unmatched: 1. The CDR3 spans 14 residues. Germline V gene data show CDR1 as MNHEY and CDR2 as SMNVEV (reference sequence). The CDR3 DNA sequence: TGTGCCAGCAGTCGGACAGGGGGCTCCTACGAGCAGTACTTC. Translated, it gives CASSRTGGSYEQYF.

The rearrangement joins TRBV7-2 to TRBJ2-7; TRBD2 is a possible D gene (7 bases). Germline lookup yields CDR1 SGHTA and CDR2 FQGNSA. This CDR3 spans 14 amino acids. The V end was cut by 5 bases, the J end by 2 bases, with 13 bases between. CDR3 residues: CASSDGGGPYEQYF. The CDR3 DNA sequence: TGTGCCAGCAGCGATGGGGGGGGCCCCTACGAGCAGTACTTC.

In DNA, the CDR3 is TGTGCCAGCAGCTTGGGAGGTACCTACAATGAGCAGTTCTTC. This codes for CASSLGGTYNEQFF. The chain combines TRBV11-2 with TRBJ2-1, with a tentative D call TRBD2 (6 bases). In germline, CDR1 is SGHAT, CDR2 FQNNGV. CDR3 length: 14 amino acids. With 3 bases removed from V and 2 bases from J, the gap between germline ends came to 8 bases.

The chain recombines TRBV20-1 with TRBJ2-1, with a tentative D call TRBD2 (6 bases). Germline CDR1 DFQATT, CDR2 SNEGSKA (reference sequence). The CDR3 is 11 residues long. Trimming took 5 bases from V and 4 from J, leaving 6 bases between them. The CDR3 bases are TGCAGTGCTGGGGGGTACAATGAGCAGTTCTTC. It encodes CSAGGYNEQFF.

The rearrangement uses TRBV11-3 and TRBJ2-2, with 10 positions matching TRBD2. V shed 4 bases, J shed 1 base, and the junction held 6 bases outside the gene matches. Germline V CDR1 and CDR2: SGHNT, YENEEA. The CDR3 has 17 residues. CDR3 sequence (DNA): TGTGCCAGCAGCTCCCAACTAGCGGGGCTGAACACCGGGGAGCTGTTTTTT. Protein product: CASSSQLAGLNTGELFF.

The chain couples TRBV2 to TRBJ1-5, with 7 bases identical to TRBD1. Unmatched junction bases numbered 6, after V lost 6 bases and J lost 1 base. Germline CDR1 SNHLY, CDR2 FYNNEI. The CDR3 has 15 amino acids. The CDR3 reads CASRETGRSNQPQHF. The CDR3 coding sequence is TGTGCCAGCAGGGAGACAGGGAGGAGCAATCAGCCCCAGCATTTT. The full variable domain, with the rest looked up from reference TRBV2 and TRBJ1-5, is EPEVTQTPSHQVTQMGQEVILRCVPISNHLYFYWYRQILGQKVEFLVSFYNNEISEKSEIFDDQFSVERPDGSNFTLKIRSTKLEDSAMYFCASRETGRSNQPQHFGDGTRLSIL.

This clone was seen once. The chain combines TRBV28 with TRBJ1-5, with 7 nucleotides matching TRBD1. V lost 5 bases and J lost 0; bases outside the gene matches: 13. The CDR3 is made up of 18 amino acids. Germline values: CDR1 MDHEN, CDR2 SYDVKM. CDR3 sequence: CASSTPGDRIISNQPQHF. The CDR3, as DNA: TGTGCCAGCAGTACCCCCGGGGACAGAATTATTAGCAATCAGCCCCAGCATTTT.

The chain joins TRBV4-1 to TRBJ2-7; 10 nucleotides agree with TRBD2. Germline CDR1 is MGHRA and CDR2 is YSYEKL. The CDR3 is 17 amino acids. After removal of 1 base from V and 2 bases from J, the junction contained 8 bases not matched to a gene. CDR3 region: CASSQVLFSGRAYEQYF. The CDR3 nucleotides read TGCGCCAGCAGCCAAGTTCTTTTCAGCGGGAGGGCCTACGAGCAGTACTTC.

The CDR3 region has the DNA TGTGCCAGCAGTACCTTCCTCTCGCAAGACAGACAAGCTTTCTTT. Amino acid sequence: CASSTFLSQDRQAFF. This rearrangement joins TRBV6-5 to TRBJ1-1; D might be TRBD1 (5 bases). CDR3 length equals 15 residues. The V gene lost 5 bases and the J gene lost 9 bases, with 22 bases spanning the gap. Germline V lookup: CDR1 MNHEY, CDR2 SVGAGI.

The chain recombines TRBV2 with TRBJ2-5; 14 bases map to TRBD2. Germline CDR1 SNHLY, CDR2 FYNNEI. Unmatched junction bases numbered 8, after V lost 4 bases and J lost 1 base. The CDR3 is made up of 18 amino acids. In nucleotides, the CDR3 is TGTGCCAGCAGTGCTGGGACTAGCGGGAGAGGAGTCCAAGAGACCCAGTACTTC. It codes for CASSAGTSGRGVQETQYF. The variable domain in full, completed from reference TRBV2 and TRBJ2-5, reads EPEVTQTPSHQVTQMGQEVILRCVPISNHLYFYWYRQILGQKVEFLVSFYNNEISEKSEIFDDQFSVERPDGSNFTLKIRSTKLEDSAMYFCASSAGTSGRGVQETQYFGPGTRLLVL.

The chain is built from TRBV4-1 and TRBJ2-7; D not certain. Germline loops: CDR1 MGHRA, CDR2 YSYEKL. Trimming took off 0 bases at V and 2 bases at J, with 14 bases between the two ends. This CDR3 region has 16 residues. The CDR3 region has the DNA TGCGCCAGCAGCCAAGATAGGCGTACGGGTGCCTACGAGCAGTACTTC. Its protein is CASSQDRRTGAYEQYF.

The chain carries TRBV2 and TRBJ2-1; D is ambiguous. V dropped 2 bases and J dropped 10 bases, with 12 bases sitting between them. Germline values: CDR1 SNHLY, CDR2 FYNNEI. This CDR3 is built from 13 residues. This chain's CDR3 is CASSEKLGSEQFF. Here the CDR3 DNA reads TGTGCCAGCAGTGAAAAACTGGGCAGCGAGCAGTTCTTC.

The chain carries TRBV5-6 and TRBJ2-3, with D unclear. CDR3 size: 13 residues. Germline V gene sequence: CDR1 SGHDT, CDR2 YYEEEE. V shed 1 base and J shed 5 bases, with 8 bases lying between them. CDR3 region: CASSLNFRDTQYF. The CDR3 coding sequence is TGTGCCAGCAGCTTGAACTTTCGAGATACGCAGTATTTT. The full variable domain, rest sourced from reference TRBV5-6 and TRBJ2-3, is DAGVTQSPTHLIKTRGQQVTLRCSPKSGHDTVSWYQQALGQGPQFIFQYYEEEERQRGNFPDRFSGHQFPNYSSELNVNALLLGDSALYLCASSLNFRDTQYFGPGTRLTVL.

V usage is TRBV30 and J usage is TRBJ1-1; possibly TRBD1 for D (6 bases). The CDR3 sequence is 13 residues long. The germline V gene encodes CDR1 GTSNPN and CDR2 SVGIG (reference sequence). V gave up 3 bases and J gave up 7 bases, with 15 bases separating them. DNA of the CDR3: TGTGCCTGGAGCCATCAAGGGGGATTTGAAGCTTTCTTT. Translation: CAWSHQGGFEAFF.